A single sample gave rise to the 3 T cell receptor beta chains below, sequenced in a study of T cells after yellow fever vaccination. TCRdb analysed the 5' RACE reads with MiXCR anew, one entry per CDR3 protein. The sample shows about 350,000 distinct CDR3 sequences, roughly 8.3% of them seen only once. Sequencing used PBMCs, obtained approximately 47 days after the first yellow fever vaccination. The receptors derive from a man younger than 30 who received the YFV17D yellow fever vaccine.

Regarding this clonotype: One end of the junction varies from germline; a read error may be responsible. The chain has TRBV4-2 and TRBJ2-1; D is unclear. The CDR3 loop spans 15 amino acids. The germline V gene encodes CDR1 LGHNA and CDR2 YNFKEQ. DNA of the CDR3: TGTGCCATCAGCCCTGGGGTCAGCTGCTACAATGAGCAGTTCTTC. It encodes CAISPGVSCYNEQFF.

This clonotype has ten or more counts. V gene TRBV5-4 combines with J gene TRBJ1-1; D is uncertain. Per the germline V gene, CDR1 is SGHNT and CDR2 is YYREEE (reference sequence). The V end lost 4 bases, the J end lost 3 bases, and 10 bases lay between the germline ends. The CDR3 extends over 13 amino acids. The CDR3 DNA sequence: TGTGCCAGCAGCCCGACGGCCGACACTGAAGCTTTCTTT. It encodes CASSPTADTEAFF.

This clonotype appeared a few times. The chain carries TRBV5-4 and TRBJ2-7; 9 positions agree with TRBD1. Germline CDR1 reads SGHNT; CDR2 reads YYREEE (reference sequence). This CDR3 spans 14 amino acids. Trimming cost V 4 bases and J 2 bases; bases outside gene matches: 4. CDR3 region: CASSGRDRAYEQYF. The CDR3 DNA is TGTGCCAGCAGCGGCCGGGACAGGGCCTACGAGCAGTACTTC.